This T cell receptor beta chain was documented in a study of cytomegalovirus exposure and HLA in healthy donors. PCR used 60 Vbeta primers and 13 Jbeta primers. The protocol was immunoSEQ multiplex PCR, while the TCRdb copy is restricted to in-frame clones and leaves out a portion. The table records some 110,000 clones, roughly 80% of them present only once. Points on this clone: Other nucleotide sequences in the sample specify the same CDR3.

This sequence was found in a middle-aged man in good health and CMV-seropositive. Material for sequencing was PBMCs.

The CDR3 is CASSPGTGGRSNQPQHF. The CDR3 coding sequence is TGTGCCAGCTCACCAGGGACAGGGGGGAGGAGCAATCAGCCCCAGCATTTT. This chain links TRBV18 with TRBJ1-5; 11 nucleotides line up with TRBD1. Germline V gene data show CDR1 as KGHSH and CDR2 as LQKENI. The CDR3 contains 17 residues. Germline trimming cut 2 bases from V and 1 base from J; bases unmatched to any gene: 4.